These 23 T cell receptor beta chains were all obtained from the same sample, sequenced in a study of T cells after yellow fever vaccination (dated by TCRdb to between 2018 and 2021). Library construction relied on 5' RACE. The run used an Illumina HiSeq 2500. TCRdb handled the public reads itself, with Q25 trimming in fastp and clone calling in MiXCR, and kept productive beta chains. Each entry merges the rows of one CDR3 protein and shows their most common DNA and genes. This sample lists about 510,000 distinct CDR3 sequences; 21% were detected once. Of the sample, about a sixth falls within the top ten clones. The label giving this sample's treatment or condition can be read as: live attenuated yellow fever vaccine strain. The specimen was PBMCs, collected roughly 20 days after the first yellow fever vaccination. The receptors were sampled from a man younger than 35 who received the YFV17D yellow fever vaccine.

A few counts support this clonotype. The chain joins TRBV3-1 to TRBJ1-1, with 10 bases fitting TRBD1. Germline-derived CDR1 and CDR2 are LGHDT and YNNKEL (reference sequence). With 5 bases clipped from V and 0 bases from J, the junction kept 9 bases outside the gene matches. There are 17 residues in the CDR3. In nucleotides, the CDR3 is TGTGCCAGCAGCGCGGGACAGGGGACCGAGATGAACACTGAAGCTTTCTTT. The encoded protein is CASSAGQGTEMNTEAFF. Complete variable domain (other parts from reference TRBV3-1 and TRBJ1-1): DTAVSQTPKYLVTQMGNDKSIKCEQNLGHDTMYWYKQDSKKFLKIMFSYNNKELIINETVPNRFSPKSPDKAHLNLHINSLELGDSAVYFCASSAGQGTEMNTEAFFGQGTRLTVV.

This clonotype turned up a few times. The genes are TRBV10-3 and TRBJ2-3, with TRBD1 matching 7 bases. With 6 bases clipped from V and 5 bases from J, the junction kept 5 bases outside the gene matches. The germline CDR1 and CDR2 sequences are ENHRY and SYGVKD. This CDR3 comprises 13 residues. Here the CDR3 DNA reads TGTGCCATCAGGGGGACAGTTGGAGATACGCAGTATTTT. Translated, it gives CAIRGTVGDTQYF.

This clonotype has more than one count but fewer than ten. The rearrangement links TRBV6-2 or TRBV6-3 to TRBJ1-1; D is possibly TRBD1 (6 bases). Germline CDR1 and CDR2: MNHEY and SVGEGT. The length of the CDR3 is 17 residues. The V and J ends lost 6 bases and 1 base respectively, with 21 bases between them. CDR3 protein: CASSSRGGQKKNTEAFF. CDR3 coding DNA: TGTGCCAGCAGCTCCCGCGGCGGACAGAAGAAGAACACTGAAGCTTTCTTT.

This clonotype showed up just a few times. This rearrangement joins TRBV4-2 to TRBJ1-4, with D tentatively TRBD1 (6 bases). This CDR3 comprises 14 residues. Trimming removed 4 bases from V and 8 bases from J, with 14 bases in between. Germline V lookup: CDR1 LGHNA, CDR2 YNFKEQ. The CDR3 DNA is TGTGCCAGCAGCCCCGGGACACCGGGCGAAAAACTGTTTTTT. Translating gives CASSPGTPGEKLFF.

The chain joins TRBV4-2 to TRBJ2-1; D remains ambiguous. V was clipped by 0 bases and J by 15 bases, with 15 bases between them. The CDR3 extends over 13 amino acids. The germline V gene has CDR1 LGHNA and CDR2 YNFKEQ. In DNA form, the CDR3 reads TGTGCCAGCAGCCAAGATGCTCGGGTAGTGGGGTTCTTC. The encoded protein is CASSQDARVVGFF.

There are a few counts of this clonotype. The J gene is TRBJ2-3, the V gene TRBV30; D perhaps matches TRBD1 (6 bases). The CDR3 spans 15 residues. Germline V lookup: CDR1 GTSNPN, CDR2 SVGIG (reference sequence). With 3 bases removed from V and 9 bases from J, the gap between germline ends came to 22 bases. CDR3 DNA: TGTGCCTGGAGGCCCCCGGGGACACACAGGAACACGCAGTATTTT. This gives the protein CAWRPPGTHRNTQYF.

In this sample, this clonotype turned up a few times. V and J are TRBV9 and TRBJ2-2; 8 bases line up with TRBD2. The germline V gene encodes CDR1 SGDLS and CDR2 YYNGEE. The CDR3 runs to 16 residues. V gave up 4 bases and J gave up 1 base; unmatched junction bases: 6. CDR3 amino acids: CASSSSGGGNTGELFF. Here the CDR3 DNA reads TGTGCCAGCAGCTCATCGGGGGGGGGGAACACCGGGGAGCTGTTTTTT.

The rearrangement uses TRBV12-3 or TRBV12-4 and TRBJ2-1; D is unresolved. The CDR3 covers 12 residues. Trimming pared 7 bases from V and 4 bases from J, leaving 8 bases between. This CDR3 reads CASNVLYNEQFF. Here the CDR3 DNA reads TGTGCCAGCAATGTTCTTTACAATGAGCAGTTCTTC.

V and J are TRBV3-1 and TRBJ1-2; D gene uncertain. V gave up 10 bases and J gave up 4 bases, with 22 bases separating them. The CDR3 spans 15 residues. In germline, CDR1 is LGHDT, CDR2 YNNKEL (reference sequence). The CDR3 sequence: CATCQGRAKPYGYTF. CDR3 DNA sequence: TGTGCCACCTGCCAAGGGAGAGCTAAGCCCTATGGCTACACCTTC.

This chain connects TRBV15 to TRBJ2-7, with 8 bases fitting TRBD1. CDR1 is LNHNV and CDR2 is YYDKDF in the germline V gene (reference sequence). J lost 2 bases, V lost 3 bases, and 3 bases had no gene match. The CDR3 totals 14 residues. The chain's CDR3 is CATSSTGGPYEQYF. The CDR3 nucleotides read TGTGCCACCAGCAGTACAGGGGGGCCCTACGAGCAGTACTTC.

The chain joins TRBV5-1 to TRBJ1-1; D is perhaps TRBD1 (6 bases). Trimming removed 4 bases at V and 6 bases at J, with 16 bases between. Germline assignment: CDR1 SGHRS and CDR2 YFSETQ. The CDR3 is made up of 14 amino acids. CDR3 in amino acids: CASSARQAGPEAFF. The CDR3 DNA reads as TGCGCCAGCAGCGCCCGACAGGCTGGACCTGAAGCTTTCTTT.

The gene calls are TRBV20-1 and TRBJ2-3, with D perhaps matching TRBD1 (5 bases). The CDR3 length is 13 residues. The germline V gene encodes CDR1 DFQATT and CDR2 SNEGSKA (reference sequence). Deletions cut 3 bases from V and 2 bases from J, with 9 bases between. The CDR3 protein is CSARDTFTDTQYF. In DNA form, the CDR3 reads TGCAGTGCTAGGGACACCTTCACAGATACGCAGTATTTT.

This clonotype was seen a handful of times. The chain links TRBV5-1 to TRBJ2-3, with D unclear. V was pared by 2 bases and J by 4 bases, with 8 bases between. Germline assignment: CDR1 SGHRS and CDR2 YFSETQ. CDR3 length: 13 residues. CDR3 sequence (DNA): TGCGCCAGCAGCTTTGCGGCATCAGATACGCAGTATTTT. Encoded protein: CASSFAASDTQYF.

V gene TRBV2 combines with J gene TRBJ2-7; D uncertain. Germline V gene sequence: CDR1 SNHLY, CDR2 FYNNEI. V was pared by 2 bases and J by 7 bases, with 12 bases between. The CDR3 spans 13 residues. The CDR3 spells CASSESQVREQYV. The CDR3 bases are TGTGCCAGCAGTGAATCTCAGGTGAGGGAGCAGTACGTC.

This clonotype was picked up a small number of times. This chain links TRBV2 with TRBJ1-4; TRBD1 matches 8 bases. The CDR3 loop spans 14 amino acids. V was clipped by 4 bases and J by 11 bases; unmatched bases: 9. In germline, CDR1 is SNHLY, CDR2 FYNNEI. DNA for the CDR3: TGTGCCAGCAGTGTAGGACAGGGCTATCGGAAACTGTTTTTT. Translated, it gives CASSVGQGYRKLFF.

There are a few counts of this clonotype. The CDR3 nucleotides are TGTGCCAGCAGCCCCCTAGCCCACGGGTTTGGAGAGCAGTACTTC. This sequence encodes CASSPLAHGFGEQYF. This sequence joins TRBV6-1 and TRBJ2-7; D might be TRBD2 (5 bases). This CDR3 has 15 residues. CDR1 MNHNS and CDR2 SASEGT come from the germline V gene. V lost 6 bases and J lost 7, with 22 bases in between.

The chain combines TRBV7-3 with TRBJ2-1; 7 nucleotides match TRBD2. V lost 5 bases, J lost 7 bases, and 14 bases stayed unmatched. Looked up from germline, CDR1 is SGHTA and CDR2 is FQGTGA. This CDR3 is built from 16 residues. CDR3 nucleotide sequence: TGTGCCAGCAGCCTATACGACTACGAGCGGGGTAATGAGCAGTTCTTC. It encodes CASSLYDYERGNEQFF. The variable domain in full, with the rest retrieved from reference TRBV7-3 and TRBJ2-1, is GAGVSQTPSNKVTEKGKYVELRCDPISGHTALYWYRQSLGQGPEFLIYFQGTGAADDSGLPNDRFFAVRPEGSVSTLKIQRTERGDSAVYLCASSLYDYERGNEQFFGPGTRLTVL.

The genes are TRBV7-9 and TRBJ2-1, with 7 nucleotides matching TRBD1. This CDR3 comprises 16 residues. CDR1 and CDR2 from the germline V gene are SEHNR and FQNEAQ (reference sequence). The V segment lost 7 bases and the J segment 8 bases; nucleotides outside the gene matches: 17. The chain's CDR3 is CASKTGDQGSADEQFF. The CDR3 DNA reads TGTGCCAGCAAAACAGGGGACCAAGGTTCGGCAGATGAGCAGTTCTTC. The entire variable domain, with the rest obtained from reference TRBV7-9 and TRBJ2-1, is as follows: DTGVSQNPRHKITKRGQNVTFRCDPISEHNRLYWYRQTLGQGPEFLTYFQNEAQLEKSRLLSDRFSAERPKGSFSTLEIQRTEQGDSAMYLCASKTGDQGSADEQFFGPGTRLTVL.

The rearrangement uses TRBV27 and TRBJ2-7; 7 bases agree with TRBD1. The ends lost 6 bases at V and 6 bases at J; junction bases unmatched: 8. Germline V gives CDR1 MNHEY, CDR2 SMNVEV (reference sequence). The CDR3 totals 13 residues. The CDR3 here is CASSLPGGVEQYF. The CDR3 nucleotides read TGTGCCAGCAGCCTTCCAGGGGGAGTCGAGCAGTACTTC.

The rearrangement links TRBV20-1 to TRBJ2-3, with D perhaps being TRBD1 or TRBD2 (6 bases each). This CDR3 spans 14 amino acids. V gave up 5 bases and J gave up 2 bases, with 14 bases separating them. From germline, CDR1 is DFQATT and CDR2 SNEGSKA (reference sequence). The CDR3 DNA is TGCAGTGCTTCGGGGGCGGATACCACAGATACGCAGTATTTT. As protein: CSASGADTTDTQYF.

This clonotype was detected ten times or more. The chain links TRBV9 to TRBJ2-1; 10 bases match TRBD2. This CDR3 is 16 amino acids long. In germline, CDR1 is SGDLS, CDR2 YYNGEE. The ends lost 0 bases at V and 8 bases at J; junction bases unmatched: 8. This chain's CDR3 is CASSVAGSGGSDEQFF. Written as DNA, the CDR3 is TGTGCCAGCAGCGTAGCTGGTAGCGGGGGGAGCGATGAGCAGTTCTTC.

This clonotype was seen a handful of times. This chain joins TRBV28 and TRBJ1-1; 7 bases agree with TRBD1. Trimming took 5 bases from V and 8 from J; bases not matched to a gene: 14. Germline CDR1 MDHEN, CDR2 SYDVKM. This CDR3 contains 15 residues. CDR3 DNA: TGTGCCAGCAGTGCGCCAACAAGACAGGGAGGCGAAGCTTTCTTT. Encoded protein: CASSAPTRQGGEAFF.

This chain uses TRBV20-1 with TRBJ2-5; tentative D call: TRBD1 (5 bases). CDR3 length: 12 residues. CDR1 DFQATT and CDR2 SNEGSKA come from the germline V gene (reference sequence). Trimming removed 6 bases from V and 5 bases from J, with 13 bases in between. The CDR3 loop is CSARRAGETQYF. The CDR3 nucleotides read TGCAGTGCACGCAGGGCTGGGGAGACCCAGTACTTC.